The 24 T cell receptor beta chains below come from one sample, sequenced in a study of cytomegalovirus exposure and HLA in healthy donors. The primer mix had 60 Vbeta and 13 Jbeta primers. Sequencing was performed with immunoSEQ multiplex PCR; in TCRdb, only in-frame clones are kept and a portion is missing. The sample has under 200,000 clones, 60% to 80% seen once. The sequenced sample was PBMCs. All receptors come from a woman in her 30s in good health and CMV-seronegative.

This chain links TRBV30 with TRBJ1-6; a possible D gene is TRBD1 (5 bases). Per the germline V gene, CDR1 is GTSNPN and CDR2 is SVGIG (reference sequence). The length of the CDR3 is 12 residues. Trimming stripped 8 bases from V and 7 bases from J, with 12 bases between. The CDR3 coding sequence is TGTGCCGCCTCACGGGGGAATTCACCCCTCCACTTT. Amino acid sequence: CAASRGNSPLHF.

The rearrangement links TRBV7-6 to TRBJ1-3; D is possibly TRBD1 (5 bases). V lost 1 base, J lost 3 bases, and 13 bases lay in between. The CDR3 is made up of 16 amino acids. Germline V gene lookup returns CDR1 SGHVS and CDR2 FNYEAQ. For the CDR3, the DNA is TGTGCCAGCAGCTTAGGGGCAGGGCTTAGTGGAAACACCATATATTTT. Translating it yields CASSLGAGLSGNTIYF.

The DNA of the CDR3 is TGTGCCAGCAGCTTTGGACAGGGGAGCTACGAGCAGTACTTC. Translation: CASSFGQGSYEQYF. The genes are TRBV5-6 and TRBJ2-7, with TRBD1 matching over 9 bases. In germline, CDR1 is SGHDT, CDR2 YYEEEE. After removal of 2 bases from V and 3 bases from J, the junction contained 3 bases not matched to a gene. The CDR3 loop spans 14 amino acids.

This chain joins TRBV28 and TRBJ2-3; 9 bases map to TRBD2. Trimming cost V 5 bases and J 5 bases; bases outside gene matches: 11. This CDR3 region has 16 residues. Per the germline V gene, CDR1 is MDHEN and CDR2 is SYDVKM. Written as DNA, the CDR3 is TGTGCCAGCAGTCCCCGGGGGGGTAGCGGGGGAGATACGCAGTATTTT. It translates to CASSPRGGSGGDTQYF.

V is TRBV7-9 and J is TRBJ2-7; D unresolved. The germline CDR1 and CDR2 sequences are SEHNR and FQNEAQ (reference sequence). The ends were cut back, 1 base at V and 4 bases at J, with 11 bases in the middle. The CDR3 sequence is 14 residues long. The CDR3: CASSLGVSPYEQYF. DNA for the CDR3: TGTGCCAGCAGCTTAGGTGTCAGTCCGTACGAGCAGTACTTC. The full variable domain, in which reference TRBV7-9 and TRBJ2-7 provide the parts outside the CDR3, is DTGVSQNPRHKITKRGQNVTFRCDPISEHNRLYWYRQTLGQGPEFLTYFQNEAQLEKSRLLSDRFSAERPKGSFSTLEIQRTEQGDSAMYLCASSLGVSPYEQYFGPGTRLTVT.

The J gene is TRBJ2-1, the V gene TRBV13, with D possibly being TRBD2 (5 bases). This CDR3 has 13 amino acids. Germline-derived CDR1 and CDR2 are PRHDT and FYEKMQ (reference sequence). Trimming pared 5 bases from V and 9 bases from J, leaving 14 bases between. The CDR3 nucleotides are TGTGCCAGCAGCCTGCCGGAAGAGGGTGAGCAGTTCTTC. Translating it yields CASSLPEEGEQFF.

This chain connects TRBV30 to TRBJ2-3, with TRBD2 matching 7 bases. The germline CDR1 and CDR2 sequences are GTSNPN and SVGIG (reference sequence). V shed 2 bases, J shed 2 bases, and the junction held 10 bases outside the gene matches. The CDR3 loop spans 16 amino acids. This chain's CDR3 is CAWSSSGTFLTDTQYF. The CDR3 DNA sequence: TGTGCCTGGAGTTCGAGCGGGACGTTTCTCACAGATACGCAGTATTTT.

The chain employs TRBV2 and TRBJ2-7, with 12 bases lining up with TRBD2. Trimming at V came to 5 bases and at J to 4 bases, leaving 9 bases not matched to a gene. The CDR3 sequence is 16 residues long. Germline assignment: CDR1 SNHLY and CDR2 FYNNEI. DNA of the CDR3: TGTGCCAGCAGTCCCGAGACTAGCGGGGGAAATTACGAGCAGTACTTC. Residues: CASSPETSGGNYEQYF.

The chain has TRBV5-1 and TRBJ1-3, with 9 bases that match TRBD1. CDR1 and CDR2 from the germline V gene are SGHRS and YFSETQ. V was clipped by 4 bases and J by 5 bases; unmatched bases: 4. The CDR3 length is 14 residues. Here the CDR3 DNA reads TGCGCCAGCAGCCTGGACAGGGGAAGAAACACCATATATTTT. Translated, it gives CASSLDRGRNTIYF.

V usage is TRBV29-1 and J usage is TRBJ2-5, with D perhaps TRBD1 (5 bases). V was pared by 3 bases and J by 2 bases, with 10 bases between. From germline, CDR1 is SQVTM and CDR2 ANQGSEA. The CDR3 runs to 13 residues. CDR3 amino acids: CSVDQGLQETQYF. The CDR3 DNA reads TGCAGCGTTGATCAGGGCCTTCAAGAGACCCAGTACTTC.

This clone was seen more than once but under ten times. The chain combines TRBV2 with TRBJ1-2, with a tentative D call TRBD1 (6 bases). V was clipped by 9 bases and J by 2 bases, with 19 bases between them. The CDR3 runs to 15 residues. Germline lookup yields CDR1 SNHLY and CDR2 FYNNEI. CDR3 bases: TGTGCCAGTCGGATTAACAGGGAACTCAACTATGGCTACACCTTC. Translating it yields CASRINRELNYGYTF.

This rearrangement joins TRBV29-1 to TRBJ1-2; perhaps TRBD1 as D (6 bases). CDR3 size: 13 residues. Germline V gene sequence: CDR1 SQVTM, CDR2 ANQGSEA. Trimming took 7 bases from V and 4 from J, leaving 16 bases between them. The CDR3 loop is CSAAGGPSYGYTF. In DNA form, the CDR3 reads TGCAGCGCGGCGGGGGGGCCGAGCTATGGCTACACCTTC. Using reference TRBV29-1 and TRBJ1-2 for the parts outside the CDR3, the full variable domain is SAVISQKPSRDICQRGTSLTIQCQVDSQVTMMFWYRQQPGQSLTLIATANQGSEATYESGFVIDKFPISRPNLTFSTLTVSNMSPEDSSIYLCSAAGGPSYGYTFGSGTRLTVV.

The CDR3 coding sequence is TGTGCCAGCAGTGAGGGAGGAGGGGGCGGTTCACCCCTCCACTTT. Protein: CASSEGGGGGSPLHF. The chain employs TRBV2 and TRBJ1-6; 7 nucleotides align to TRBD1. V lost 3 bases, J lost 9 bases, and 8 bases stayed unmatched. The CDR3 sequence is 15 residues long. CDR1 and CDR2 from the germline V gene are SNHLY and FYNNEI.

The genes are TRBV2 and TRBJ1-6, with a weak D call TRBD1 (5 bases). Germline assignment: CDR1 SNHLY and CDR2 FYNNEI. V shed 2 bases and J shed 9 bases, with 17 bases lying between them. The CDR3 consists of 16 residues. CDR3 nucleotides: TGTGCCAGCAGTGAACGGGACTCCCGGGCCGGTTCACCCCTCCACTTT. Its protein product is CASSERDSRAGSPLHF.

The V gene is TRBV14, the J gene TRBJ2-3; 8 positions match TRBD1. This CDR3 is 17 amino acids long. In germline, CDR1 is SGHDN, CDR2 FVKESK. The V gene end was trimmed by 0 bases and the J gene end by 2 bases; junction bases not matched to a gene: 7. The CDR3 loop is CASSQDSGDRYTDTQYF. For the CDR3, the DNA is TGTGCCAGCAGCCAAGATAGTGGGGACAGGTACACAGATACGCAGTATTTT.

This clone has only one observation. V gene TRBV7-6 combines with J gene TRBJ1-2; no clear D gene. The germline gives CDR1 SGHVS, CDR2 FNYEAQ. With 5 bases removed from V and 2 bases from J, the gap between germline ends came to 18 bases. This CDR3 is built from 16 residues. The CDR3 DNA is TGTGCCAGCAGCCCGAGGGTAGGGTCCACAAACTATGGCTACACCTTC. This codes for CASSPRVGSTNYGYTF.

The chain couples TRBV15 to TRBJ1-4; D remains ambiguous. The CDR3 totals 12 residues. V shed 6 bases and J shed 8 bases, with 10 bases lying between them. Germline CDR1 reads LNHNV; CDR2 reads YYDKDF (reference sequence). The CDR3 region is CATSWLGEKLFF. For the CDR3, the DNA is TGTGCCACCAGTTGGCTCGGGGAAAAACTGTTTTTT.

This clone showed up just once. The rearrangement links TRBV10-3 to TRBJ2-1; D uncertain. The germline V and J ends were trimmed by 5 bases and 5 bases, with 10 bases remaining between them. The CDR3 consists of 13 residues. Germline lookup yields CDR1 ENHRY and CDR2 SYGVKD. This chain's CDR3 is CAISYEIDNEQFF. In DNA form, the CDR3 reads TGTGCCATCAGTTACGAAATAGACAATGAGCAGTTCTTC.

The chain links TRBV2 to TRBJ1-1; TRBD1 agrees at 7 bases. Germline V lookup: CDR1 SNHLY, CDR2 FYNNEI. The ends lost 6 bases at V and 1 base at J; junction bases unmatched: 8. The CDR3 runs to 15 residues. This CDR3 reads CASREDRPGNTEAFF. The CDR3 DNA sequence: TGTGCCAGCAGAGAGGACAGGCCTGGGAACACTGAAGCTTTCTTT.

The rearrangement uses TRBV18 and TRBJ2-7, with 9 bases that match TRBD1. The germline V gene has CDR1 KGHSH and CDR2 LQKENI. The V gene end was trimmed by 1 base and the J gene end by 4 bases; junction bases not matched to a gene: 5. This CDR3 region has 15 residues. The CDR3 here is CASSPQGQGYYEQYF. The CDR3 DNA sequence: TGTGCCAGCTCACCACAGGGACAGGGATATTACGAGCAGTACTTC.

The chain combines TRBV18 with TRBJ2-2; 12 bases agree with TRBD1. CDR1 and CDR2 (germline): KGHSH, LQKENI. J lost 7 bases, V lost 3 bases, and 6 bases had no gene match. This CDR3 region has 16 residues. CDR3 DNA sequence: TGTGCCAGCTCACCCCCGGGACAGGGGGCTGGCGGGGAGCTGTTTTTT. Protein sequence: CASSPPGQGAGGELFF. Drawing the rest from reference TRBV18 and TRBJ2-2, the complete variable domain is NAGVMQNPRHLVRRRGQEARLRCSPMKGHSHVYWYRQLPEEGLKFMVYLQKENIIDESGMPKERFSAEFPKEGPSILRIQQVVRGDSAAYFCASSPPGQGAGGELFFGEGSRLTVL.

The CDR3 loop is CSARTGRLNGGELFF. The CDR3 DNA follows: TGCAGCGCCAGGACAGGACGGCTAAACGGCGGGGAGCTGTTTTTT. The chain uses TRBV29-1 and TRBJ2-2; 7 bases fit TRBD1. The V segment lost 7 bases and the J segment 7 bases; nucleotides outside the gene matches: 15. CDR1 and CDR2 from the germline V gene are SQVTM and ANQGSEA. This CDR3 region has 15 residues.

This chain uses TRBV6-5 with TRBJ2-2; 9 bases match TRBD1. Trimming at V came to 4 bases and at J to 5 bases, leaving 8 bases not matched to a gene. This CDR3 region has 16 residues. Germline loops: CDR1 MNHEY, CDR2 SVGAGI. The DNA for the CDR3 is TGTGCCAGCAGTTCTCCGGGACAGGGTGCGACCGGGGAGCTGTTTTTT. Translation gives CASSSPGQGATGELFF.

The chain carries TRBV5-1 and TRBJ2-1; 9 bases match TRBD2. V trimming: 4 bases; J trimming: 3 bases; junction bases outside the gene matches: 5. Germline CDR1 is SGHRS and CDR2 is YFSETQ. This CDR3 is built from 15 residues. The CDR3 DNA reads TGCGCCAGCAGCCGAATAGCGGGGGACTACAATGAGCAGTTCTTC. Translated: CASSRIAGDYNEQFF.